This entry features one T cell receptor beta chain sequence. What antigen it recognizes has not been identified. No base qualities exist here, and no much larger clone lies one base off it. Whole blood was collected in K2EDTA tubes by collaborating institutions according to the institutions' own protocols. For TCRbeta analysis, collaborator samples were shipped as frozen whole blood, as isolated PBMCs, or as DNA extracted from either sample type. The data belong to a study of blood T cell repertoires in COVID-19 (dated by TCRdb to 2018 to 2021). For context, the study as a whole: Samples from collaborators originated in the United States, Italy and Spain and spanned both the acute and convalescent phases of COVID-19. The prospective study material was composed of cDNA or gDNA derived from T cells, B-cell-depleted T cells, or PBMCs. The dataset comprised deeply sampled blood TCRbeta repertoires from subjects exposed to, actively infected with, or recovered from COVID-19. A freely available public database, intended as a resource for researchers studying the immune response to SARS-CoV-2, is where the repertoires were released. Samples came from the ongoing ImmuneRACE study (first 160 participants) plus 1,254 subjects from 6 global collaborators. A de-identified subject ID, COVID-19 status, age in years and sex were almost always included in the sample metadata. Where available, HLA class I and class II types were obtained from metadata supplied by the sample provider rather than from assay-based typing. Points the paper makes about the study in general: The amount of clinical and demographic metadata varied by source and participant and was provided uncurated.

The CDR3 contains 14 residues, cysteine and phenylalanine counted. The kept DNA is CDR3 alone, 42 bases in frame from the first base. V sheds 7 bases and J sheds 4 bases, leaving 16 bases between their ends. CDR1 and CDR2, looked up from the germline V gene (reference sequence), are LNHDA and SQIVND. TCRbeta CDR3 regions were amplified from genomic DNA by means of the immunoSEQ Assay, a bias-controlled multiplex PCR. From the authors' description of their analysis: The number of nucleated cells in each sample was estimated from the amplification of reference gene primers within the assay. To quantify the absolute abundance of each unique TCRbeta CDR3 rearrangement, sequence reads were collapsed and filtered. Productive Simpson clonality was computed per sample as the square root of Simpson's diversity index over productive rearrangements. TCRdb took over this immuneACCESS table, retaining in-frame rearrangements with V and J assigned. Such tables are incomplete; in checked studies, under half of the missing clones stem from an unresolved V gene, and the remainder is unexplained. Clonal size and the V and J genes are those of that table, whereas D and trimming came from the DNA. The sample includes around 250,000 clones, with more than 85% observed a single time. The ten top clones hold approximately 7.2% of the sample.

The clonotype comes from a woman aged 70-85 years with active or convalescent COVID-19. The V and J genes are TRBV19 and TRBJ1-2; no D gene is confidently identified. Sequencing was performed on peripheral blood. The CDR3 has the sequence CASTLSGQFYGYTF. The bases read TGTGCCAGTACCCTCTCTGGGCAGTTCTATGGCTACACCTTC.